This paragraph reports one T cell receptor beta chain. This clone's antigen is unknown. Base quality data are lacking; no much larger clone is found one base away. The meaning of the sample's time point label: baseline before first vaccination. The vaccinee samples were drawn from two UK trials, COV001 and COV002, one of which was a single-blind randomized controlled phase 2/3 trial testing AZD1222 (ChAdOx1 nCoV-19) in healthy adults. For TCRbeta chain sequencing, PBMC samples from trial participants were taken at day 0 and at day 28 after the second dose. The data are from a study of T cell responses to AZD1222 COVID-19 vaccine (dated by TCRdb to the early 2020s). Regarding the research as a whole: Because spike-specific TCR depth and breadth did not differ between the two schedules, AZD1222 recipients who got a second dose at roughly 4 weeks were pooled with those who got a second dose at roughly 12 weeks. TCR sequencing was performed for roughly 250 trial participants, of whom some 200 were given two doses of AZD1222 and some 26 were given two doses of MenACWY control vaccine. Trial participants were enrolled by age into 18-55, 56-69 and 70-plus year subgroups, with roughly 160, 29 and 62 TCR-sequenced participants respectively. On the study overall, not on this receptor specifically: Most participants were white British and females outnumbered males, and the authors suggested that clonal diversity may have been underestimated. Because no day 14 peak-response samples were available, the repertoires could be characterized only after the peak T cell response. Only five or six AZD1222 recipients were SARS-CoV-2 seropositive at baseline, limiting conclusions about previously exposed vaccinees. After two AZD1222 doses, both the breadth and the depth of spike-specific TCRs were significantly higher than at day 0 and than in MenACWY recipients. Nearly half of unique spike-specific TCRs reportedly recognized epitopes outside regions mutated in the B.1.351 and B.1.1.7 variants. The 56-69-year group was small, and its depth increase did not reach significance, likely because of low power. The vaccine-associated CD4 TCRs covered the entire spike protein, and the dominant responses fell in regions 160-218 and 743-854.

The CDR3 regions of human TCRbeta chains were analyzed by immunosequencing. Concerning the study's data processing: TCRs in the repertoires were matched against a reference library of SARS-CoV-2-specific TCRs that had been generated with the MIRA antigen-specificity platform. Breadth was defined as the fraction of unique TCRs that were SARS-CoV-2-associated. Depth was defined as the fraction of total T cells that were SARS-CoV-2-associated. Using the MIRA data, each spike-specific TCR was assigned both to the spike region to which the TCR was reactive and to a CD4 or CD8 class. Log10-transformed breadth and depth values were compared by one-way ANOVA with Sidak's multiple comparisons tests. TCRdb re-hosts the immuneACCESS table, in-frame sequences only. Its copies lack some clones; in the studies checked, an unresolved V gene accounts for under half of them, and the cause for the rest is not known. V and J calls and clone size follow that table, whereas D and trimming were derived from the DNA. The sample has over 100,000 clones on record, approximately 90% of them singletons. The top ten constitute 6.5% to 9% of the sample.

According to the germline V gene (reference sequence), CDR1 reads SGHNT and CDR2 reads YYREEE. V is shortened by 1 base, J by 6 bases, and the region joining them spans 14 bases. The CDR3 starts with the cysteine, ends with the phenylalanine, and has 16 residues. The entry retains the CDR3 DNA only, 48 bases that are in frame from base 1. The receptor chain draws on TRBV5-4 and TRBJ1-6; D gene: possibly TRBD1, on 5 matching bases. This specimen consisted of peripheral blood, obtained on day 0 of AZD1222 vaccination. The receptor was derived from an adult in good health. CDR3 sequence: CASSLPGGPSNSPLHF. The DNA reads TGTGCCAGCAGCTTGCCCGGGGGACCGAGTAATTCACCCCTCCACTTT.